This is a list of T cell receptor beta chains from one sample in a study of shared clonotypes between healthy human individuals. Assay used: immunoSEQ multiplex PCR; TCRdb lists only in-frame clones, some missing. The repertoire includes 550,000 to 700,000 clones, 73% of them detected once, and around 2% sits in the top ten. Material: memory CD4+ T cells sorted from blood. All receptors come from a woman in her thirties in good health. CDR3s include the opening cysteine and the closing phenylalanine or tryptophan. D genes are given only for firm matches. Expanded clones are given a class, and other clones once, few, many or no size at all.

J | V | D | length | size | DNA | CDR3
TRBJ2-3 | TRBV7-6 | TRBD2 | 19 | - | TGTGCCAGCAGCCGAACAGGATCGGTTGGACTAGCGGGCACAGATACGCAGTATTTT | CASSRTGSVGLAGTDTQYF
TRBJ1-5 | TRBV27 | - | 14 | once | TGTGCCAGCAGTTTAGGAGGGGCAACTCAGCCCCAGCATTTT | CASSLGGATQPQHF
TRBJ1-1 | TRBV11-3 | - | 14 | - | TGTGCCAGCAGCTTAGATGGGGAGAACACTGAAGCTTTCTTT | CASSLDGENTEAFF
TRBJ1-1 | TRBV4-2 | - | 17 | - | TGTGCCAGCAGCCAAACTAGGGGGGCGGTAACGAACACTGAAGCTTTCTTT | CASSQTRGAVTNTEAFF
TRBJ2-1 | TRBV2 | - | 14 | - | TGTGCCAGCAATACAGGGAGCTCCTACAATGAGCAGTTCTTC | CASNTGSSYNEQFF
TRBJ1-3 | TRBV5-1 | - | 14 | - | TGCGCCAGCAGCTGGGGGACTTCTGGAAACACCATATATTTT | CASSWGTSGNTIYF
TRBJ2-5 | TRBV2 | - | 15 | - | TGTGCCAGCAGTGAAGTGTTACACCCACTTTTGGCCCAGTACTTC | CASSEVLHPLLAQYF
TRBJ2-1 | TRBV7-2 | TRBD2 | 15 | few | TGTGCCAGCAGCTCCCTTGCGGGAGTGGGGAATGAGCAGTTCTTC | CASSSLAGVGNEQFF
TRBJ1-4 | TRBV2 | - | 15 | - | TGTGCCAGCAGGGCGGCGGAAGGTGGCGAACAAAAACTGTTTTTT | CASRAAEGGEQKLFF
TRBJ2-1 | TRBV7-9 | TRBD2 | 17 | - | TGTGCCAGCAGCTTAATGGCAGTTAGCGGGAGTTACAATGAGCAGTTCTTC | CASSLMAVSGSYNEQFF
TRBJ2-1 | TRBV28 | - | 11 | - | TGTGCCAGCAGTCGGACGGTTGAGCAGTTCTTC | CASSRTVEQFF
TRBJ1-1 | TRBV19 | - | 14 | - | TGTGCCAGTAGTGCGGGGAGGCGAAACACTGAAGCTTTCTTT | CASSAGRRNTEAFF
TRBJ2-3 | TRBV28 | TRBD2 | 12 | - | TGTGCCAGCAGTAAAACTAGCGCCACGCAGTATTTT | CASSKTSATQYF
TRBJ2-1 | TRBV21-1 | - | 15 | few | TGTGCCAGCAGCATTAATTTGGGGACTCGCAATGAGCAGTTCTTC | CASSINLGTRNEQFF
TRBJ1-1 | TRBV5-6 | - | 14 | - | TGTGCCAGCAGCCGTACCTTGAGGGGGACTGAAGCTTTCTTT | CASSRTLRGTEAFF
TRBJ2-3 | TRBV5-4 | TRBD2 | 15 | - | TGTGCCAGCAGCGTTGGGACTAGCGGGGCAGATACGCAGTATTTT | CASSVGTSGADTQYF
TRBJ1-1 | TRBV30 | - | 13 | - | TGTGCCTGGGACCAGACTGTGAACACTGAAGCTTTCTTT | CAWDQTVNTEAFF
TRBJ1-2 | TRBV28 | - | 15 | - | TGTGCCAGCAGTGGGCGAGGACAGATTAACTATGGCTACACCTTC | CASSGRGQINYGYTF
TRBJ2-7 | TRBV6-5 | TRBD1 | 12 | many | TGTGCCAGCACCGGGGACAGATACGAGCAGTACTTC | CASTGDRYEQYF
TRBJ1-5 | TRBV2 | - | 15 | - | TGTGCCAGCAGACGGGACCAGGGTGGCAATCAGCCCCAGCATTTT | CASRRDQGGNQPQHF
TRBJ2-1 | TRBV21-1 | - | 16 | - | TGTGCCAGCACCATAAGAGGTCTAGCGGGAGTTTCAGGGCAGTTCTTC | CASTIRGLAGVSGQFF
TRBJ2-7 | TRBV7-2 | TRBD2 | 17 | - | TGTGCCAGCAGCTTGGGGTTAGCGGGAACGGAATTCTACGAGCAGTACTTC | CASSLGLAGTEFYEQYF
TRBJ1-1 | TRBV29-1 | - | 12 | - | TGCAGCGTTCTACCCCTGAACACTGAAGCTTTCTTT | CSVLPLNTEAFF
TRBJ1-2 | TRBV14 | - | 14 | few | TGTGCCAGCAGCCAATCCCCGACGAGCTATGGCTACACCTTC | CASSQSPTSYGYTF
TRBJ1-5 | TRBV28 | - | 13 | - | TGTGCCAGTAGCTCTCACAACCCTAAAGCCCAGCATTTT | CASSSHNPKAQHF
TRBJ1-5 | TRBV19 | - | 15 | - | TGTGCCAGTAAAGGGAGTTTAGGGAGCAATCAGCCCCAGCATTTT | CASKGSLGSNQPQHF
TRBJ2-7 | TRBV14 | - | 11 | few | TGTGCCAGCAGCCGGACTTCAGCGCAGTACTTC | CASSRTSAQYF
TRBJ1-1 | TRBV28 | - | 12 | - | TGTGCCAGCAGTGTATCACCTTTCGTGGCTTTCTTT | CASSVSPFVAFF
TRBJ2-7 | TRBV7-9 | TRBD1 | 16 | - | TGTGCCAGCAGCCCAACCCGACAGGGGGTTTCCTACGAGCAGTACTTC | CASSPTRQGVSYEQYF
TRBJ1-2 | TRBV5-1 | - | 14 | - | TGCGCCAGCAGCTTGGGAGTCAGTCCGGGCGGCTACACCTTC | CASSLGVSPGGYTF
TRBJ1-2 | TRBV28 | - | 15 | - | TGTGCCAGCAGTTTTGGTGGGGCCGGCTCGGGAGGGTACACCTTC | CASSFGGAGSGGYTF
TRBJ1-2 | TRBV11-2 | - | 14 | - | TGTGCCAGCAGCTCGGACCTTGGCGGCTATGGCTACACCTTC | CASSSDLGGYGYTF
TRBJ2-2 | TRBV9 | - | 14 | - | TGTGCCAGCAGCGTAGCGTTGAACACCGGGGAGCTGTTTTTT | CASSVALNTGELFF
TRBJ1-6 | TRBV30 | - | 13 | - | TGTGCCTGGAGCCAGGGCAGTAGTTCACCCCTCCACTTT | CAWSQGSSSPLHF
TRBJ2-5 | TRBV28 | - | 14 | - | TGTGCCAGCAGCACCAGTAGGTACCAAGAGACCCAGTACTTC | CASSTSRYQETQYF
TRBJ1-1 | TRBV6-5 | - | 13 | few | TGTGCCTGCAGACAGTCCCTGAACACTGAAGCTTTCTTT | CACRQSLNTEAFF
TRBJ1-2 | TRBV27 | - | 12 | - | TGTGCCAGCCGGACAGCTAACTATGGCTACACCTTC | CASRTANYGYTF
TRBJ1-1 | TRBV5-1 | TRBD1 | 15 | few | TGCGCCAGCAGCACCGGACAGGGAAGGAACACTGAAGCTTTCTTT | CASSTGQGRNTEAFF
TRBJ1-5 | TRBV6-1 | - | 13 | - | TGTGCCAGCAGTGATCGTAAGATTCAGCCCCAGCATTTT | CASSDRKIQPQHF
TRBJ2-3 | TRBV5-4 | TRBD2 | 16 | - | TGTGCCAGCAGCCGTCGGACTAGCGGGAAGACAGATACGCAGTATTTT | CASSRRTSGKTDTQYF
TRBJ2-7 | TRBV4-1 | TRBD1 | 16 | - | TGCGCCAGCAGCCCTAATCTCGGACAGGGGATCCCCGAGCAGTACTTC | CASSPNLGQGIPEQYF
TRBJ2-7 | TRBV11-2 | TRBD2 | 15 | - | TGTGCCAGCAGCTTTGGACTAGCGGGAGACTACGAGCAGTACTTC | CASSFGLAGDYEQYF
TRBJ1-5 | TRBV27 | - | 15 | - | TGTGCCAGCAGAGCTCCCGGGACAAAGAATCAGCCCCAGCATTTT | CASRAPGTKNQPQHF
TRBJ2-3 | TRBV5-1 | - | 16 | - | TGCGCCAGCAGCCCCACGAGCGGGTTAGCCCCAGATACGCAGTATTTT | CASSPTSGLAPDTQYF
TRBJ2-3 | TRBV10-1 | - | 15 | - | TGCGCCAGCAGTTCCGTCACTAGCTTCCCAGATACGCAGTATTTT | CASSSVTSFPDTQYF